These 28 T cell receptor beta chains came from one sample sequenced in a study. Treg sorting used a CD4+CD25+CD127-/low gate. TCRdb processed the 5' RACE reads anew with MiXCR; each CDR3 protein has one entry. The table records about 57,000 distinct CDR3 sequences, more than 25% of them present only once. Specimen: tumor-infiltrating Tregs sorted from the breast tumor. Receptor source: a female donor with breast cancer.

The table lists this clonotype with a few counts. V and J are TRBV7-9 and TRBJ2-7, with TRBD2 identical over 9 bases. The J segment lost 6 bases and the V segment lost 5 bases, leaving 11 bases of the junction unmatched. This CDR3 region has 15 residues. The germline V gene has CDR1 SEHNR and CDR2 FQNEAQ (reference sequence). The CDR3 sequence is CASSPTGLAGTEQYF. CDR3 nucleotides: TGTGCCAGCAGCCCCACAGGGCTAGCGGGAACCGAGCAGTACTTC.

There are a few counts of this clonotype. The rearrangement links TRBV29-1 to TRBJ2-7, with 10 bases that match TRBD1. Germline V lookup: CDR1 SQVTM, CDR2 ANQGSEA. The CDR3 covers 13 residues. V was clipped by 6 bases and J by 5 bases; unmatched bases: 7. The chain's CDR3 is CSVSGTGVNEQYF. The CDR3 bases are TGCAGCGTCTCCGGGACAGGGGTCAACGAGCAGTACTTC.

The genes are TRBV12-3 or TRBV12-4 and TRBJ2-1; D is ambiguous. V shed 1 base and J shed 5 bases, with 3 bases lying between them. CDR3 length: 12 residues. CDR3 in DNA: TGTGCCAGCAGTTTAGAGGACAATGAGCAGTTCTTC. This encodes CASSLEDNEQFF.

This clonotype showed up just a few times. CDR3 amino acids: CASSPAGLAGGVEQFF. DNA for the CDR3: TGCGCCAGCAGCCCAGCGGGACTAGCGGGAGGTGTTGAGCAGTTCTTC. The gene calls are TRBV5-1 and TRBJ2-1, with 15 nucleotides matching TRBD2. The CDR3 contains 16 residues. Germline V gene data show CDR1 as SGHRS and CDR2 as YFSETQ. Germline trimming cut 4 bases from V and 9 bases from J; bases unmatched to any gene: 8.

In its sample, this clonotype was seen a few times. V gene TRBV28 combines with J gene TRBJ1-2; 9 bases line up with TRBD1. The V gene's germline CDR1 is MDHEN and CDR2 SYDVKM. V lost 2 bases to trimming and J lost 6 bases; unmatched junction nucleotides: 7. This CDR3 is built from 15 residues. CDR3 in DNA: TGTGCCAGCAGTTTAACCGGGACAGGGACGGATGGCTACACCTTC. Translating it yields CASSLTGTGTDGYTF.

J is TRBJ2-2 and V is TRBV7-3; a weak D match, TRBD2 (5 bases). This CDR3 comprises 14 residues. V lost 10 bases and J 0 bases, leaving 12 bases between the germline ends. Germline V gene data show CDR1 as SGHTA and CDR2 as FQGTGA. As DNA, the CDR3 is TGTGCCAACAGTGTGGACTCGAACACCGGGGAGCTGTTTTTT. As protein: CANSVDSNTGELFF.

The V and J genes are TRBV30 and TRBJ1-5; 8 bases line up with TRBD1. The length of the CDR3 is 14 residues. Trimming cost V 0 bases and J 7 bases; bases outside gene matches: 5. The germline CDR1 and CDR2 sequences are GTSNPN and SVGIG (reference sequence). This CDR3 is CAWSVGQGGQPQHF. DNA for the CDR3: TGTGCCTGGAGTGTCGGACAGGGTGGACAGCCCCAGCATTTT.

Details on this clonotype: Being one base from a much bigger clone, this may be a read error. The genes are TRBV7-8 and TRBJ2-7; D gene uncertain. The germline gives CDR1 SGHVS, CDR2 FQNEAQ. This CDR3 contains 15 residues. V lost 3 bases and J lost 1, with 13 bases in between. The DNA for the CDR3 is TGTGCCAGCAGCTTTAGTCGTAGGACGTCCTACGAGCAGTACTTC. It yields the protein CASSFSRRTSYEQYF. The full variable domain, completed using reference TRBV7-8 and TRBJ2-7, is GAGVSQSPRYKVAKRGQDVALRCDPISGHVSLFWYQQALGQGPEFLTYFQNEAQLDKSGLPSDRFFAERPEGSVSTLKIQRTQQEDSAVYLCASSFSRRTSYEQYFGPGTRLTVT.

About this clonotype itself: One end of the junction varies from germline; a read error may be responsible. This chain links TRBV5-1 with TRBJ2-7; 12 nucleotides agree with TRBD1. The germline gives CDR1 SGHRS, CDR2 YFSETQ. This CDR3 is 17 amino acids long. The CDR3, as DNA: TGCGCCAGCGGCTTGACCGGGACAGGGGGCTTCTCCTACGGGCAGTACTTC. Its protein is CASGLTGTGGFSYGQYF.

In this sample, this clonotype turned up a few times. J is TRBJ2-7 and V is TRBV28; D is perhaps TRBD1 (5 bases). Germline V CDR1 and CDR2: MDHEN, SYDVKM. Trimming took 7 bases from V and 5 from J, leaving 18 bases between them. The CDR3 sequence is 14 residues long. This CDR3 reads CASTKQVSVNEQYF. DNA of the CDR3: TGTGCCAGCACTAAACAGGTTTCGGTGAACGAGCAGTACTTC.

This clonotype was found many times. The chain couples TRBV5-5 to TRBJ2-3; D not certain. The CDR3 sequence is 12 residues long. V was clipped by 3 bases and J by 2 bases, with 4 bases between them. Germline V gives CDR1 SGHKS, CDR2 YYEKEE (reference sequence). The CDR3 DNA follows: TGTGCCAGCAGCTGGAACACAGATACGCAGTATTTT. Protein: CASSWNTDTQYF.

This rearrangement joins TRBV6-1 to TRBJ2-5; TRBD1 agrees at 8 bases. The CDR3 sequence is 14 residues long. CDR1 and CDR2 from the germline V gene are MNHNS and SASEGT. V dropped 5 bases and J dropped 0; count of bases not matched to a gene: 2. CDR3 nucleotide sequence: TGTGCCAGCAGTTGGGACAGGCACCAAGAGACCCAGTACTTC. Its translation is CASSWDRHQETQYF.

The table lists this clonotype with a few counts. This chain links TRBV7-2 with TRBJ2-7; 13 positions match TRBD2. This CDR3 comprises 17 residues. Germline loops: CDR1 SGHTA, CDR2 FQGNSA. Trimming cost V 5 bases and J 3 bases; bases outside gene matches: 10. CDR3 coding DNA: TGTGCCAGCAGCCCACGCCACTGGACTAGCGGGAGCTACGAGCAGTACTTC. Amino acid sequence: CASSPRHWTSGSYEQYF.

The rearrangement joins TRBV27 to TRBJ2-1; possibly TRBD2 for D (6 bases). The CDR3 has 14 amino acids. V was cut by 3 bases and J by 5 bases, with 11 bases left in between. Germline V gene lookup returns CDR1 MNHEY and CDR2 SMNVEV (reference sequence). The CDR3 DNA follows: TGTGCCAGCAGTTTGGTAGCGGTCGACAATGAGCAGTTCTTC. Protein product: CASSLVAVDNEQFF.

This clonotype turned up a few times. CDR3 sequence (DNA): TGTGCCACCAGTGATAATAGCGGGACTTCCTACAATGAGCAGTTCTTC. Translation: CATSDNSGTSYNEQFF. V is TRBV24-1 and J is TRBJ2-1; 8 bases map to TRBD2. From germline, CDR1 is KGHDR and CDR2 SFDVKD. V was clipped by 3 bases and J by 1 base; unmatched bases: 4. The CDR3 length is 16 residues.

The chain carries TRBV6-2 or TRBV6-3 and TRBJ1-5; perhaps TRBD1 as D (6 bases). The CDR3 extends over 15 amino acids. CDR1 is MNHEY and CDR2 is SVGEGT in the germline V gene. V lost 5 bases, J lost 1 base, and 12 bases lay in between. The CDR3 DNA reads TGTGCCAGCAGTACACAGGGACGGAGCAATCAGCCCCAGCATTTT. Translation: CASSTQGRSNQPQHF.

This clonotype was detected a few times. This chain uses TRBV6-1 with TRBJ1-6, with D uncertain. The ends were cut back, 6 bases at V and 7 bases at J, with 4 bases in the middle. In germline, CDR1 is MNHNS, CDR2 SASEGT. The CDR3 spans 11 residues. CDR3 region: CASRENSPLHF. CDR3 bases: TGTGCCAGCAGAGAAAATTCACCCCTCCACTTT.

V is TRBV4-2 and J is TRBJ2-2; no definite D call. This CDR3 region has 15 residues. CDR1 is LGHNA and CDR2 is YNFKEQ in the germline V gene. The V end lost 1 base, the J end lost 3 bases, and 9 bases lay between the germline ends. CDR3 DNA: TGTGCCAGCAGCCAAGGGAGAAGAGACACCGGGGAGCTGTTTTTT. As protein: CASSQGRRDTGELFF.

This clonotype has more than one count but fewer than ten. The chain recombines TRBV5-1 with TRBJ2-7; either TRBD1 or TRBD2 may supply D (5 bases each). The CDR3 runs to 13 residues. Looked up from germline, CDR1 is SGHRS and CDR2 is YFSETQ. V was shortened by 5 bases and J by 3 bases, with 12 bases between the two germline ends. As DNA, the CDR3 is TGCGCCAGCAGGGGGGACCAATACTACGAGCAGTACTTC. Its translation: CASRGDQYYEQYF.

This clonotype occurred many times. V and J are TRBV7-2 and TRBJ2-3, with D possibly being TRBD2 (6 bases). The germline CDR1 and CDR2 sequences are SGHTA and FQGNSA. This CDR3 has 15 residues. Between the trimmed V and J ends, which lost 6 bases and 1 base, there was a span of 14 bases. The DNA for the CDR3 is TGTGCCAGCAGGATAGGGACTCAGCGCACAGATACGCAGTATTTT. Its translation: CASRIGTQRTDTQYF.

The CDR3 DNA reads TGTGCCAGCAAGGGACAGACATTGAACACCGGGGAGCTGTTTTTT. Its translation is CASKGQTLNTGELFF. The chain has TRBV6-1 and TRBJ2-2; 7 positions agree with TRBD1. In germline, CDR1 is MNHNS, CDR2 SASEGT. Losses at the gene ends were 7 bases for V and 1 base for J; bases not matched to a gene: 6. The CDR3 runs to 15 residues.

Details on this clonotype: An end of the junction differs from the germline gene, which may be a read error. This chain connects TRBV5-1 to TRBJ2-2; a weak D match, TRBD2 (5 bases). The germline V gene encodes CDR1 SGHRS and CDR2 YFSETQ. The CDR3 loop spans 15 amino acids. This CDR3 is CAGSLGDWNTGELFF. In DNA form, the CDR3 reads TGCGCCGGCAGCTTGGGAGACTGGAACACCGGGGAGCTGTTTTTT.

This clonotype was observed a handful of times. This chain links TRBV15 with TRBJ2-5; D possibly uses TRBD1 or TRBD2 (5 bases each). Trimming took off 0 bases at V and 5 bases at J, with 19 bases between the two ends. From germline, CDR1 is LNHNV and CDR2 YYDKDF (reference sequence). The CDR3 totals 17 residues. CDR3 protein: CATSRDKVRRGEETQYF. The CDR3 nucleotides read TGTGCCACCAGCAGAGATAAGGTCAGGCGAGGGGAGGAGACCCAGTACTTC.

Comments on this clonotype: No conserved phenylalanine or tryptophan is present at the end of the CDR3, so a read error is the likely explanation. This rearrangement joins TRBV4-3 to TRBJ2-3; 13 bases align to TRBD2. Per the germline V gene, CDR1 is LGHNA and CDR2 is YSLEER. V was pared by 0 bases and J by 3 bases, with 0 bases of the junction left unmatched. CDR3 length: 16 residues. As DNA, the CDR3 is TGCGCCAGCAGCCAAGAACTAGCGGGAGGGACAGATACGCAGTATCTT. This gives the protein CASSQELAGGTDTQYL.

This clonotype was found a few times. The genes are TRBV5-1 and TRBJ1-5; 8 positions match TRBD1. The trim removed 0 bases at V and 5 bases at J, leaving 7 bases unmatched. In germline, CDR1 is SGHRS, CDR2 YFSETQ. The CDR3 contains 16 residues. The CDR3 sequence is CASSLGPGTGYQPQHF. The DNA of the CDR3 is TGCGCCAGCAGCTTGGGCCCCGGGACAGGCTATCAGCCCCAGCATTTT.

This chain connects TRBV4-1 to TRBJ1-1; D may be TRBD1 (6 bases). The V end was cut by 4 bases, the J end by 1 base, with 16 bases between. The CDR3 is 16 amino acids. Germline V gives CDR1 MGHRA, CDR2 YSYEKL. The CDR3 region has the DNA TGCGCCAGCAGCCCAAGGGCCGGGACACCGAACACTGAAGCTTTCTTT. This sequence encodes CASSPRAGTPNTEAFF.

This clonotype was detected only a few times. The chain has TRBV6-1 and TRBJ2-3; TRBD2 agrees at 14 bases. The junction had 9 bases not matched to a gene; V was cut back by 3 bases and J by 4 bases. Germline-derived CDR1 and CDR2 are MNHNS and SASEGT. This CDR3 contains 18 residues. The CDR3 reads CASSENLGLAGAADTQYF. CDR3 coding DNA: TGTGCCAGCAGTGAGAATCTGGGACTAGCGGGAGCAGCAGATACGCAGTATTTT.

Details on this clonotype: Given a much more abundant clone one base away, this may be a read error. This is likely a read error, given that the CDR3 carries no conserved phenylalanine or tryptophan at its end. The chain joins TRBV6-6 to TRBJ1-1; D not resolved. This CDR3 comprises 15 residues. V was pared by 2 bases and J by 0 bases, with 10 bases between. The germline V gene has CDR1 MNHNY and CDR2 SVGAGI (reference sequence). The CDR3 sequence: CASSYLGDLNTEAFS. The CDR3 coding sequence is TGTGCCAGCAGTTACCTCGGGGATTTGAACACTGAAGCTTTCTCT.